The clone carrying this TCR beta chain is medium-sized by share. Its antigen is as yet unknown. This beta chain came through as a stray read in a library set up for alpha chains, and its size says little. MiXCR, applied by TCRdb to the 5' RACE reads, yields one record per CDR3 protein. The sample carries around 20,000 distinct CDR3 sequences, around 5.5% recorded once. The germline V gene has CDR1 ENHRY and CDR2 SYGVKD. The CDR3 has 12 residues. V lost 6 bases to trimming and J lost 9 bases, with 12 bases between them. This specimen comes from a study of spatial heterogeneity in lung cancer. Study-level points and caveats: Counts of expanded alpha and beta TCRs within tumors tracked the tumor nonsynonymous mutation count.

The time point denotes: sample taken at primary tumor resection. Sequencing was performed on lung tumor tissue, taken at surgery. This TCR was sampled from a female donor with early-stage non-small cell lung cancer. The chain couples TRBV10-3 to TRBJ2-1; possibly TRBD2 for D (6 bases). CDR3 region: CAISQTRGEQFF. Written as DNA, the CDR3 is TGTGCCATCAGCCAGACTAGAGGTGAGCAGTTCTTC.